A single sample is the source of the 17 T cell receptor beta chains below, sequenced in a study of T cells after yellow fever vaccination. TCRdb passed the 5' RACE reads through MiXCR, listing each CDR3 protein once. This table holds 150,000 to 200,000 distinct CDR3 sequences, over 7% found once. The sequencing used CD8+ T cells sorted from PBMCs, collected 45 days after the yellow fever booster vaccination. The receptors originated from a man younger than 30 who received the YFV17D yellow fever vaccine.

This clonotype was picked up many times. The V and J genes are TRBV7-2 and TRBJ1-5, with a weak D call TRBD1 (5 bases). Trimming pared 3 bases from V and 2 bases from J, leaving 11 bases between. Germline V CDR1 and CDR2: SGHTA, FQGNSA. The CDR3 is made up of 15 amino acids. CDR3: CASSFLLGGNQPQHF. Here the CDR3 DNA reads TGTGCCAGCAGCTTTTTATTAGGGGGCAATCAGCCCCAGCATTTT.

This clonotype was detected only a few times. The chain is built from TRBV4-3 and TRBJ1-2; the D gene is possibly TRBD1 (5 bases). Germline CDR1 and CDR2: LGHNA and YSLEER. CDR3 size: 16 residues. The V end lost 1 base, the J end lost 8 bases, and 20 bases lay between the germline ends. Here the CDR3 DNA reads TGCGCCAGCAGCCAAGTTGTCGGGGGAGGCTCTGGAGGCTACACCTTC. Its translation: CASSQVVGGGSGGYTF.

There are many counts of this clonotype. The chain recombines TRBV27 with TRBJ2-3; D uncertain. The CDR3 loop spans 13 amino acids. Germline CDR1 is MNHEY and CDR2 is SMNVEV (reference sequence). The V gene lost 3 bases and the J gene lost 1 base, with 5 bases spanning the gap. CDR3 loop: CASSFSGTDTQYF. For the CDR3, the DNA is TGTGCCAGCAGTTTCTCCGGCACAGATACGCAGTATTTT.

This clonotype was counted between two and nine times. CDR3 residues: CASSYRLNTGELFF. In DNA form, the CDR3 reads TGTGCCAGCAGCTACAGACTCAACACCGGGGAGCTGTTTTTT. The V call is TRBV7-9, the J call TRBJ2-2, with D unclear. Germline V gene data show CDR1 as SEHNR and CDR2 as FQNEAQ (reference sequence). The germline V and J ends were trimmed by 4 bases and 2 bases, with 8 bases remaining between them. This CDR3 region has 14 residues.

This clonotype has at least ten counts. This chain connects TRBV6-6 to TRBJ1-2; the D is unclear. Trimming removed 0 bases from V and 1 base from J, with 15 bases in between. The CDR3 has 17 residues. Germline V CDR1 and CDR2: MNHNY, SVGAGI (reference sequence). The CDR3 DNA reads TGTGCCAGCAGTTACTCGCTGAGCACCAGCGATAACTATGGCTACACCTTC. Protein product: CASSYSLSTSDNYGYTF.

The sample holds many counts of this clonotype. The rearrangement links TRBV7-3 to TRBJ2-3, with TRBD2 matching over 7 bases. CDR1 SGHTA and CDR2 FQGTGA come from the germline V gene. V shed 2 bases, J shed 5 bases, and the junction held 4 bases outside the gene matches. CDR3 length: 14 residues. The CDR3 protein is CASSLGLGEDTQYF. In DNA form, the CDR3 reads TGTGCCAGCAGCTTAGGACTAGGGGAAGATACGCAGTATTTT.

The chain couples TRBV24-1 to TRBJ2-3, with 10 bases fitting TRBD1. The V gene's germline CDR1 is KGHDR and CDR2 SFDVKD. Unmatched junction bases numbered 2, after V lost 11 bases and J lost 1 base. The CDR3 runs 13 residues. CDR3 loop: CAIGTGGTDTQYF. CDR3 sequence (DNA): TGTGCCATCGGGACAGGGGGCACAGATACGCAGTATTTT.

The chain links TRBV4-3 to TRBJ2-2; no firm D call. Germline CDR1 reads LGHNA; CDR2 reads YSLEER. The CDR3 length is 15 residues. The V end lost 0 bases, the J end lost 4 bases, and 9 bases lay between the germline ends. The CDR3 DNA reads as TGCGCCAGCAGCCAAGAATGGGGTACCACCGGGGAGCTGTTTTTT. It translates to CASSQEWGTTGELFF.

This clonotype turned up a few times. The chain recombines TRBV20-1 with TRBJ2-7; 9 bases are a match to TRBD1. Losses at the gene ends were 6 bases for V and 4 bases for J; bases not matched to a gene: 13. Germline lookup yields CDR1 DFQATT and CDR2 SNEGSKA (reference sequence). The CDR3 covers 15 residues. The CDR3 sequence is CSATSLDRGSYEQYF. Written as DNA, the CDR3 is TGCAGTGCCACGAGTCTGGACAGGGGTTCTTACGAGCAGTACTTC.

This clonotype occurred a few times. The V and J genes are TRBV11-2 and TRBJ2-7; D may be TRBD1 (6 bases). Germline V gene data show CDR1 as SGHAT and CDR2 as FQNNGV. CDR3 length equals 14 residues. V was shortened by 0 bases and J by 2 bases, with 8 bases between the two germline ends. CDR3 coding DNA: TGTGCCAGCAGCTTAGATTGGACAGCCTACGAGCAGTACTTC. Encoded protein: CASSLDWTAYEQYF.

This clonotype showed up just a few times. The chain couples TRBV20-1 to TRBJ2-7; D not resolved. Germline V gives CDR1 DFQATT, CDR2 SNEGSKA (reference sequence). V lost 0 bases and J 3 bases, leaving 9 bases between the germline ends. The CDR3 runs to 13 residues. CDR3: CSAREGSSYEQYF. In DNA, the CDR3 is TGCAGTGCTAGAGAGGGCAGTAGCTACGAGCAGTACTTC.

This clonotype came up a few times. CDR3 region: CASSLRGGSYEQYF. The CDR3 bases are TGTGCCAGCAGTTTACGGGGGGGCTCCTACGAGCAGTACTTC. V and J are TRBV27 and TRBJ2-7; 8 bases line up with TRBD2. V trimming: 2 bases; J trimming: 0 bases; junction bases outside the gene matches: 0. Germline lookup yields CDR1 MNHEY and CDR2 SMNVEV (reference sequence). This CDR3 has 14 residues.

A few counts support this clonotype. V usage is TRBV3-1 and J usage is TRBJ1-2; D gene uncertain. The CDR3 is made up of 16 amino acids. Germline-derived CDR1 and CDR2 are LGHDT and YNNKEL (reference sequence). The V gene lost 0 bases and the J gene lost 5 bases, with 16 bases spanning the gap. CDR3 protein: CASSQDRVFARYGYTF. CDR3 nucleotides: TGTGCCAGCAGCCAAGATCGGGTGTTCGCGCGATATGGCTACACCTTC.

The chain is built from TRBV7-2 and TRBJ2-1; D might be TRBD2 (6 bases). The CDR3 consists of 16 residues. V lost 5 bases and J lost 1, with 15 bases in between. Germline CDR1 and CDR2: SGHTA and FQGNSA. DNA for the CDR3: TGTGCCAGCAGCCCAAGACTAGTCCTGTCCTACAATGAGCAGTTCTTC. Its protein is CASSPRLVLSYNEQFF.

The rearrangement links TRBV20-1 to TRBJ2-7; D perhaps matches TRBD1 (6 bases). The germline V gene has CDR1 DFQATT and CDR2 SNEGSKA (reference sequence). The CDR3 totals 15 residues. The V end was cut by 0 bases, the J end by 2 bases, with 14 bases between. CDR3: CSARDLGGPTYEQYV. CDR3 in DNA: TGCAGTGCTAGAGATTTAGGGGGACCCACCTACGAGCAGTACGTC.

The chain uses TRBV5-6 and TRBJ2-5; 10 bases agree with TRBD1. The CDR3 extends over 14 amino acids. J lost 6 bases, V lost 3 bases, and 5 bases had no gene match. Germline V gene lookup returns CDR1 SGHDT and CDR2 YYEEEE. The DNA of the CDR3 is TGTGCCAGCAGCTCCCCGGGACAGGGGAAGACCCAGTACTTC. Protein product: CASSSPGQGKTQYF.

This clonotype appeared a few times. The chain is built from TRBV4-2 and TRBJ2-7; 7 nucleotides line up with TRBD2. The J segment lost 0 bases and the V segment lost 0 bases, leaving 8 bases of the junction unmatched. CDR3 length equals 17 residues. CDR1 is LGHNA, CDR2 YNFKEQ, per germline. CDR3 sequence (DNA): TGTGCCAGCAGCCAAGATTGGTCGCGGGGGAGCTCCTACGAGCAGTACTTC. This codes for CASSQDWSRGSSYEQYF.